The present entry profiles one T cell receptor beta chain with its context. No antigen is known for it. Base qualities are not provided; no much larger clone lies one nucleotide away. From a lookup of the germline V gene, CDR1 and CDR2 are MGHRA and YSYEKL. From the cysteine up to the phenylalanine, the CDR3 has a length of 18 residues. Just the 54-base CDR3 DNA is kept, in frame starting at base 1. Clipping removes 4 bases from V and 0 bases from J, with 6 as the unmatched junction base count. The sample belongs to a study of blood T cell repertoires in COVID-19 (dated by TCRdb to 2018 to 2020). Looking at the study overall: ImmuneRACE Cohort 3 recovered participants were defined by two consecutive negative NP/OP PCR tests, healthcare professional clearance, or symptom resolution. Collaborator samples came from the United States, Italy and Spain and covered acute and convalescent phases of COVID-19. The prospective study material was composed of cDNA or gDNA derived from T cells, B-cell-depleted T cells, or PBMCs. The dataset comprised deeply sampled blood TCRbeta repertoires from subjects exposed to, actively infected with, or recovered from COVID-19. A freely available public database, intended as a resource for researchers studying the immune response to SARS-CoV-2, is where the repertoires were released. Samples were obtained from the ongoing ImmuneRACE study (first 160 participants) and from 1,254 subjects provided by 6 global collaborators. Nearly every sample came with metadata listing a de-identified subject ID, COVID-19 status, age in years and sex. Where available, HLA class I and class II types were obtained from metadata supplied by the sample provider rather than from assay-based typing.

Participants in the prospective study were aged roughly 18 to 100 years, lived in 20 to 25 United States geographic areas, and enrolled through a virtual design. In the prospective study, cohorts were assigned on the basis of participant-reported clinical history obtained from a screening survey and a study questionnaire. In the prospective study, mobile phlebotomists collected whole blood, serum and a nasopharyngeal or oropharyngeal swab from each participant. Prospective study participants could optionally give additional blood draws and questionnaires over an approximately 2-month period. Blood samples from the prospective study were shipped frozen or at room temperature prior to DNA extraction. TCRbeta CDR3 regions were amplified from genomic DNA using the immunoSEQ Assay, a bias-controlled multiplex PCR. On the study's bioinformatics: Nucleated cell counts per sample were estimated from amplification of reference gene primers within the assay. To quantify the absolute abundance of each unique TCRbeta CDR3 rearrangement, sequence reads were collapsed and filtered. For each sample, productive Simpson clonality was calculated as the square root of Simpson's diversity index across productive rearrangements. As stored in TCRdb, this immuneACCESS dataset retains in-frame rearrangements with V and J assigned. A fraction of the clones does not appear; measured against another copy, unresolved V genes explain less than half of the discrepancy, and the remainder lacks a known reason. The DNA was the basis for D and trimming; V, J and clone size are from that table. This sample lists roughly 340,000 clones; around 87% were detected once. The ten largest clones add up to around 1.9% of the sample.

Points the paper makes about the study in general: How much clinical and demographic metadata was included differed by source and by participant, and the metadata was provided uncurated.

This chain is built from TRBV4-1 and TRBJ2-2, with 12 junctional bases fitting TRBD2. This receptor was identified in a middle-aged man in a cohort exposed to, infected with or recovered from COVID-19 (not recorded which). The sample taken for sequencing was PBMCs or T cells enriched from blood (not recorded which). This receptor carries the CDR3 CASSPRASGRANTGELFF. In nucleotide form, the sequence is TGCGCCAGCAGCCCCCGCGCTAGCGGGAGGGCGAACACCGGGGAGCTGTTTTTT.